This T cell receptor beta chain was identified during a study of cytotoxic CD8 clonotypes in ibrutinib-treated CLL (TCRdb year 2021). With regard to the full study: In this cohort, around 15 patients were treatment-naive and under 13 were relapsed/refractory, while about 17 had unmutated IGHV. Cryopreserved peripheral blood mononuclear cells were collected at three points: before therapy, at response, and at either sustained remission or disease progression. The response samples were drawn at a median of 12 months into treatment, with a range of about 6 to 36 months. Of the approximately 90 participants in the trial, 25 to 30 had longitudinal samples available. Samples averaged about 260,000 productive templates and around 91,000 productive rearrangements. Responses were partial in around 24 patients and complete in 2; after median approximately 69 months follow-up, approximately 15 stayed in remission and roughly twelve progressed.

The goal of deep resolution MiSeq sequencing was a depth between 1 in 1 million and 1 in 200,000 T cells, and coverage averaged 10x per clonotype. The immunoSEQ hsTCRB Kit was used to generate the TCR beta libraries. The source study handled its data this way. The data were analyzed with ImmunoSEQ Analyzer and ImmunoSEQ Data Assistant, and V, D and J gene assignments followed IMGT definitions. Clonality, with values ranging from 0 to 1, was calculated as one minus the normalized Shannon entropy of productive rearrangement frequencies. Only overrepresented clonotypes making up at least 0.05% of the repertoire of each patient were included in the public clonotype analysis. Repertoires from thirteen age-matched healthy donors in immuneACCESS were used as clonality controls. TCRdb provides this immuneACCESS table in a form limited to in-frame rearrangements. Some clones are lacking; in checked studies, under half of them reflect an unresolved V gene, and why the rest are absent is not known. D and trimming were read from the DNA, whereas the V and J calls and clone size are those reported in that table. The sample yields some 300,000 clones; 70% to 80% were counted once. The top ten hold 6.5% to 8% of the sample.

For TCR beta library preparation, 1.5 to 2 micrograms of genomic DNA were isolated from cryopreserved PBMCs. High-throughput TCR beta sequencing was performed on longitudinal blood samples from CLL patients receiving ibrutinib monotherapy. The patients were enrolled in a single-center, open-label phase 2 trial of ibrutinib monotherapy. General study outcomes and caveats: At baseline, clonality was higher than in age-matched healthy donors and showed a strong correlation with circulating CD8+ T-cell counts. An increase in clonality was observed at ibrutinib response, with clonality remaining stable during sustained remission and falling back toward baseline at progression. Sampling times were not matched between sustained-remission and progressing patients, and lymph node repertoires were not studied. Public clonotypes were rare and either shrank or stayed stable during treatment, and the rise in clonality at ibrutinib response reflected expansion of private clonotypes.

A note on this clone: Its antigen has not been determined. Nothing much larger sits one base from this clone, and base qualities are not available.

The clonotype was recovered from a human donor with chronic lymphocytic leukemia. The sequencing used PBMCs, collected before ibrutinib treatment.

The bases are TGTGCCAGCAGCCGCCGACTAGCGGGCTTCACAGATACGCAGTATTTT. Its protein reads: CASSRRLAGFTDTQYF. The chain employs TRBV4-2 and TRBJ2-3; the junction holds 10 bases that match TRBD2. The CDR3 numbers 16 residues from cysteine through phenylalanine. Of all the DNA, just the CDR3 is kept, 48 bases in frame from base 1. Looking up the germline V gene yields CDR1 LGHNA and CDR2 YNFKEQ. The V end gives up 4 bases and the J end 2 bases, leaving 6 bases in the junction not matched to a gene.